Listed below are T cell receptor beta chains from one sample, sequenced in a study of T cell responses to AZD1222 COVID-19 vaccine. Sequencing was performed with immunoSEQ multiplex PCR; in TCRdb, only in-frame clones are kept and a portion is missing. The table shows about 97,000 clones, with roughly 84% occurring only once. Material: peripheral blood, obtained on day 0 of AZD1222 vaccination. These receptors were collected from an adult in good health. CDR3s include the opening cysteine and the closing phenylalanine or tryptophan. D genes are given only for firm matches. Not every row has a clone size; where given, it reads once, few, many or a size class.

>TRBV15|TRBJ1-1|-|-
TGTGCCACCAGCAGAGATCCGGGGGGAGGTTTTGCTTTCTTT
CATSRDPGGGFAFF
>TRBV19|TRBJ2-2|-|-
TGTGCCAGTAGTATAGGGACAGAGAACACCGGGGAGCTGTTTTTT
CASSIGTENTGELFF
>TRBV28|TRBJ1-4|TRBD1|-
TGTGCCAGCAGTTTCAGACAGGGTTCTACTAATGAAAAACTGTTTTTT
CASSFRQGSTNEKLFF
>TRBV27|TRBJ2-7|-|-
TGTGCCAGCAGTTTATTGGGCAGACCCTACGAGCAGTACTTC
CASSLLGRPYEQYF
>TRBV30|TRBJ2-1|TRBD1|-
TGTGCCTGGAGTGTTGACAGGGTATCCTACAATGAGCAGTTCTTC
CAWSVDRVSYNEQFF
>TRBV14|TRBJ2-2|-|few
TGTGCCAGCAGCCGCGAGATAGGGGAGCTGTTTTTT
CASSREIGELFF
>TRBV20-1|TRBJ1-5|-|-
TGCAGTGCTAGTAAGGGGAGGGATCAGCCCCAGCATTTT
CSASKGRDQPQHF
>TRBV27|TRBJ2-7|-|-
TGTGCCAGCAGTTCGGGCTACGAGCAGTACTTC
CASSSGYEQYF
>TRBV28|TRBJ1-2|-|once
TGTGCCAGCAGTTTGGCAGGGGAGGTCTATGGCTACACCTTC
CASSLAGEVYGYTF
>TRBV27|TRBJ1-5|-|-
TGTGCCCCGCAGCGGCCCCGACGTCCCGAAGATTCGCCCCAGCATTTT
CAPQRPRRPEDSPQHF
>TRBV28|TRBJ1-2|TRBD1|-
TGTGCCAGCGACAGGGCTAACTATGGCTACACCTTC
CASDRANYGYTF
>TRBV5-1|TRBJ2-3|-|-
TGCGCCAGCAGCCTAGGATTTGTAACAGATACGCAGTATTTT
CASSLGFVTDTQYF
>TRBV30|TRBJ2-3|-|-
TGTGCCTGGTCCCCTCGCCTGCGCGGTATTAGCACAGATACGCAGTATTTT
CAWSPRLRGISTDTQYF
>TRBV5-4|TRBJ2-2|-|-
TGTGCCAGCAATTCGGTCGGCCAGAACACCGGGGAGCTGTTTTTT
CASNSVGQNTGELFF
>TRBV3-1/TRBV3-2|TRBJ1-1|TRBD1|-
TGTGCCAGCAGCCGCGGGACAGGGTTTACTGAAGCTTTCTTT
CASSRGTGFTEAFF
>TRBV6-5|TRBJ2-7|-|few
TGTGCCAGCCAAAAAGGAATAGGATTGGCCTACGAGCAGTACTTC
CASQKGIGLAYEQYF
>TRBV7-2|TRBJ1-5|-|-
TGTGCCAGCAGCCTCAAGGCGGATCAGCCCCAGCATTTT
CASSLKADQPQHF
>TRBV19|TRBJ1-1|TRBD1|-
TGTGCCAGTAGTATAGGGGGGACAGCGAACACTGAAGCTTTCTTT
CASSIGGTANTEAFF
>TRBV27|TRBJ1-2|-|-
TGTGCCAGCAGTTTATCGTTGGGCGACCAAGGAGGCTACACCTTC
CASSLSLGDQGGYTF
>TRBV28|TRBJ1-5|TRBD1|-
TGTGCCAGCAGTTTAGACAGGGGGCGCGGTAATCAGCCCCAGCATTTT
CASSLDRGRGNQPQHF
>TRBV28|TRBJ2-3|TRBD2|-
TGTGCTGCGGCGGGAGGGGGGACAGATACGCAGTATTTT
CAAAGGGTDTQYF
>TRBV30|TRBJ2-1|TRBD2|-
TGTGCCTGGAGTAGACTAGCGGGTTCCGATGAGCAGTTCTTC
CAWSRLAGSDEQFF
>TRBV28|TRBJ2-7|TRBD1|-
TGTGCCAGCAGTTCCCTCACGGGACAGGGGTACTACGAGCAGTACTTC
CASSSLTGQGYYEQYF
>TRBV3-1/TRBV3-2|TRBJ1-3|-|-
TGTGCCAGCAGCCAAGGGGAGCTCCTTGGAAACACCATATATTTT
CASSQGELLGNTIYF
>TRBV28|TRBJ1-2|-|once
TGTGCCAGCAGCCCTAGGCCTCCTAACTATGGCTACACCTTC
CASSPRPPNYGYTF
>TRBV30|TRBJ2-5|TRBD2|-
TGTGCCTGCCTTACTGGCCTGACTAGCGGGACAAACCAAGAGACCCAGTACTTC
CACLTGLTSGTNQETQYF
>TRBV28|TRBJ1-2|-|-
TGTGCCAGCAGTTTCCCAGGAAACGATTATGGCTACACCTTC
CASSFPGNDYGYTF
>TRBV27|TRBJ1-1|TRBD1|-
TGTGCCAGCAGTCCAAAGGACAGGGTAAACACTGAAGCTTTCTTT
CASSPKDRVNTEAFF
>TRBV30|TRBJ1-4|-|-
TGTGCCTGGAGTACCCTCGGGGGTACTAATGAAAAACTGTTTTTT
CAWSTLGGTNEKLFF
>TRBV7-3|TRBJ2-7|TRBD1|-
TGTGCCAGCAGCTTACGCGGACAGGGGCTCAACGAGCAGTACTTC
CASSLRGQGLNEQYF
>TRBV5-4|TRBJ2-7|-|few
TGTGCCAGCAGCTTGCGCCAGAAGTCCTACGAGCAGTACTTC
CASSLRQKSYEQYF
>TRBV7-6|TRBJ2-7|TRBD2|once
TGTGCCAGCAGCCCCCGGACTAGCGGGAGCCACGAGCAGTACTTC
CASSPRTSGSHEQYF
>TRBV27|TRBJ2-6|TRBD1|-
TGTGCCAGCAGTTCGGACAGGGGGCTTCTTTCCGGGGCCAACGTCCTGACTTTC
CASSSDRGLLSGANVLTF
>TRBV3-1/TRBV3-2|TRBJ2-1|-|-
TGTGCCAGCAGCCAACTCCTCCTAAACAATGAGCAGTTCTTC
CASSQLLLNNEQFF
>TRBV12-3/TRBV12-4|TRBJ1-1|TRBD1|-
TGTGCCAGCAGTCCGGACAGGCTGGCTTTCTTT
CASSPDRLAFF
>TRBV6-4|TRBJ2-3|TRBD1|-
TGTGCCAGCAGTGAGGGACAGGGGGCAGATACGCAGTATTTT
CASSEGQGADTQYF
>TRBV12-3/TRBV12-4|TRBJ1-1|-|-
TGTGCCAGCAGCCACGGTTTGGCCGCTGAAGCTTTCTTT
CASSHGLAAEAFF